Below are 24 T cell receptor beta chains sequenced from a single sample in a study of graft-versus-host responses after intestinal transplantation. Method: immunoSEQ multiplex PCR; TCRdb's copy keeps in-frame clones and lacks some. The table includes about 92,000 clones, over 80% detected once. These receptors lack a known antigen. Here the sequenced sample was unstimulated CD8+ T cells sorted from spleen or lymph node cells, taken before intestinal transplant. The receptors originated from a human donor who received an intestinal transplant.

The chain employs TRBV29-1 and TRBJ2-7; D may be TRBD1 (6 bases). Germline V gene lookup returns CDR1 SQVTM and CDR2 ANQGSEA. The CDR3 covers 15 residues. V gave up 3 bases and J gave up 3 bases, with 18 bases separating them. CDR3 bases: TGCAGCGTTGAGGCTTTTGGGGGACAATACTACGAGCAGTACTTC. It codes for CSVEAFGGQYYEQYF.

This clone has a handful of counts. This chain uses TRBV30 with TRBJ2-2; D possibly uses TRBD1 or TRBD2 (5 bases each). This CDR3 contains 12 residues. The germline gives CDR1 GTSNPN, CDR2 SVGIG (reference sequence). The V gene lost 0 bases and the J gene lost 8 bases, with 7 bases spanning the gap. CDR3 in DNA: TGTGCCTGGAGTGTTTGGGGGGGGGAGCTGTTTTTT. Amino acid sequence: CAWSVWGGELFF.

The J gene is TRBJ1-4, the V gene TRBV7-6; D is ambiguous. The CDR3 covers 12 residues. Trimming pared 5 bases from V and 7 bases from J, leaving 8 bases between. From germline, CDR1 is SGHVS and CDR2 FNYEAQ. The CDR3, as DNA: TGTGCCAGCAGCCTCCCTTTTGAAAAACTGTTTTTT. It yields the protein CASSLPFEKLFF.

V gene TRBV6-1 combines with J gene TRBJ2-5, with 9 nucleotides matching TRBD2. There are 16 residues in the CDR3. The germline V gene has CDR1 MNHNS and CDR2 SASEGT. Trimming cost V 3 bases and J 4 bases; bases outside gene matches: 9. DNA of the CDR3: TGTGCCAGCAGTGAGCTAATTAGCGGGGGAGGAGAGACCCAGTACTTC. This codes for CASSELISGGGETQYF.

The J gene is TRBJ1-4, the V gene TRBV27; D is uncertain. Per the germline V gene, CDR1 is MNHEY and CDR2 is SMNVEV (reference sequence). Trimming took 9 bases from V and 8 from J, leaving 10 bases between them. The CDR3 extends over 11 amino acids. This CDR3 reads CASKLGEKLFF. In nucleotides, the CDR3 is TGTGCCAGTAAACTCGGGGAAAAACTGTTTTTT.

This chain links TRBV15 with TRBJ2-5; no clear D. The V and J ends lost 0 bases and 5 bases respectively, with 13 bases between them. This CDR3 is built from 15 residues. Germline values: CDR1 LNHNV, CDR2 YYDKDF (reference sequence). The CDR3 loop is CATSRDRVTSETQYF. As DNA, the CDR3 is TGTGCCACCAGCAGAGATAGGGTCACTTCGGAGACCCAGTACTTC. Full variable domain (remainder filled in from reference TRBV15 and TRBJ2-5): DAMVIQNPRYQVTQFGKPVTLSCSQTLNHNVMYWYQQKSSQAPKLLFHYYDKDFNNEADTPDNFQSRRPNTSFCFLDIRSPGLGDTAMYLCATSRDRVTSETQYFGPGTRLLVL.

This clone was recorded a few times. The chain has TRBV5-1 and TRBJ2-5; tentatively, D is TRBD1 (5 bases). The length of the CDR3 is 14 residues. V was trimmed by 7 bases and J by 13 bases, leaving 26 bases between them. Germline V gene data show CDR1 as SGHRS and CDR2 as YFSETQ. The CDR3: CASGQGMDGTATYF. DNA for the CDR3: TGCGCCAGCGGACAAGGGATGGATGGTACTGCTACGTACTTC.

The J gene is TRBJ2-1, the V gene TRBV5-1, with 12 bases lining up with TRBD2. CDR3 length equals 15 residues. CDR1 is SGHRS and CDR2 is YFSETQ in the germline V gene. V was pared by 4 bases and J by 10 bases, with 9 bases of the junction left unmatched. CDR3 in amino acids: CASSLPSGGADEQFF. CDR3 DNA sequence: TGCGCCAGCAGCCTACCTAGCGGGGGGGCTGACGAGCAGTTCTTC.

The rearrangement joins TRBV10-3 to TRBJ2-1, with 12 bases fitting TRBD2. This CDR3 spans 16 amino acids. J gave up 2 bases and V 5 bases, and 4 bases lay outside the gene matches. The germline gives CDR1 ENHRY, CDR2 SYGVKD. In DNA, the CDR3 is TGTGCCATCAGTTTTGGACTAGCGGGAACCTACAATGAGCAGTTCTTC. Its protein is CAISFGLAGTYNEQFF.

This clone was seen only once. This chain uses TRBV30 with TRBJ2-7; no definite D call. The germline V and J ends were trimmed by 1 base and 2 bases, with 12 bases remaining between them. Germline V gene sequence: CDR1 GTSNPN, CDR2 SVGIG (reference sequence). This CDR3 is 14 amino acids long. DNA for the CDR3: TGTGCCTGGAGTGATATTTCTGGAACCTACGAGCAGTACTTC. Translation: CAWSDISGTYEQYF.

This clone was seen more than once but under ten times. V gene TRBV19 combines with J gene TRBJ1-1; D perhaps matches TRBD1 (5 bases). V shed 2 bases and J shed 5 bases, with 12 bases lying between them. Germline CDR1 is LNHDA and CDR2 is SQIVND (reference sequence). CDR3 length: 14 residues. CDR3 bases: TGTGCCAGTAGTATAAGTACAGGAGGGACTGAAGCTTTCTTT. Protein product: CASSISTGGTEAFF.

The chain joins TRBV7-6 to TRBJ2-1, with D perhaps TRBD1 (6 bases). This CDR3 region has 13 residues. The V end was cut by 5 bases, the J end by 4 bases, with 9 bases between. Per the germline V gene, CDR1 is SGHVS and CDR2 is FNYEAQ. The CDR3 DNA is TGTGCCAGCAGCCCGGACAGTTACAATGAGCAGTTCTTC. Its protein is CASSPDSYNEQFF.

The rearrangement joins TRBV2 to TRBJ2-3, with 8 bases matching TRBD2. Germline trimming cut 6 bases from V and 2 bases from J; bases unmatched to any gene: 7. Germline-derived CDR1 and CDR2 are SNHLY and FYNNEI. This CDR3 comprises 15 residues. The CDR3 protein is CASSPLAGPTDTQYF. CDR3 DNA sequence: TGTGCCAGCAGCCCTTTAGCGGGACCCACAGATACGCAGTATTTT.

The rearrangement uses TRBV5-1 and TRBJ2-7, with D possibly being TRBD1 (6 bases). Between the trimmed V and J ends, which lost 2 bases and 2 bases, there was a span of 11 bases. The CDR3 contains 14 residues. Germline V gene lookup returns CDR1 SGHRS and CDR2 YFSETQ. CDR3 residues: CASSFYAGAYEQYF. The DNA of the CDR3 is TGCGCCAGCAGCTTTTACGCAGGGGCCTACGAGCAGTACTTC.

The CDR3 protein is CASSLFPTDTQYF. CDR3 sequence (DNA): TGTGCCAGCAGCTTATTTCCCACAGATACGCAGTATTTT. The chain combines TRBV7-3 with TRBJ2-3, with D hard to call. Germline V gene data show CDR1 as SGHTA and CDR2 as FQGTGA. The CDR3 covers 13 residues. The V end lost 2 bases, the J end lost 2 bases, and 5 bases lay between the germline ends.

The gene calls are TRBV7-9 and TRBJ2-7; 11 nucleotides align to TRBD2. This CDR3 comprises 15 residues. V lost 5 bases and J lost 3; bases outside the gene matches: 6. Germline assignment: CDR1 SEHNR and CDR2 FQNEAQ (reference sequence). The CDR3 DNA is TGTGCCAGCAGCCCCGAACTAGCGGGAGTCTACGAGCAGTACTTC. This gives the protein CASSPELAGVYEQYF. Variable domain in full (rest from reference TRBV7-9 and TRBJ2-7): DTGVSQNPRHKITKRGQNVTFRCDPISEHNRLYWYRQTLGQGPEFLTYFQNEAQLEKSRLLSDRFSAERPKGSFSTLEIQRTEQGDSAMYLCASSPELAGVYEQYFGPGTRLTVT.

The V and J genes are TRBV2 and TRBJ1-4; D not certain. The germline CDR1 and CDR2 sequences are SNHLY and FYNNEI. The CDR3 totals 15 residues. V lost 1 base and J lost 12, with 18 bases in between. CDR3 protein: CASSEGFWTGKQLFF. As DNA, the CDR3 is TGTGCCAGCAGTGAAGGATTTTGGACTGGAAAACAACTGTTTTTT.

CDR3 sequence reads: CASTGGPSPEAFF. Here the CDR3 DNA reads TGCGCCAGCACGGGGGGCCCTTCCCCTGAAGCTTTCTTT. The J gene is TRBJ1-1, the V gene TRBV23-1, with a weak D call TRBD1 (6 bases). TRBV23-1 is known as an ORF, though its function is uncertain. The CDR3 runs 13 residues. With 7 bases removed from V and 6 bases from J, the gap between germline ends came to 15 bases.

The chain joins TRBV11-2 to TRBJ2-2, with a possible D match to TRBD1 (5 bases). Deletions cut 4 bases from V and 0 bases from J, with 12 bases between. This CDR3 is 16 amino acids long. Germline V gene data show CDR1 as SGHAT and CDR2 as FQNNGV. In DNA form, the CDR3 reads TGTGCCAGCAGCTCAGCCCAGGGCGCGAACACCGGGGAGCTGTTTTTT. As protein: CASSSAQGANTGELFF.

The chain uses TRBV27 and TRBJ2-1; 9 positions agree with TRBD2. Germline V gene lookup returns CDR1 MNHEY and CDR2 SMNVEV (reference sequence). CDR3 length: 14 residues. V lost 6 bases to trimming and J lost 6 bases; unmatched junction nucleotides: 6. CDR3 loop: CASRPGLAVNEQFF. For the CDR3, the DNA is TGTGCCAGCAGACCGGGACTAGCCGTCAATGAGCAGTTCTTC.

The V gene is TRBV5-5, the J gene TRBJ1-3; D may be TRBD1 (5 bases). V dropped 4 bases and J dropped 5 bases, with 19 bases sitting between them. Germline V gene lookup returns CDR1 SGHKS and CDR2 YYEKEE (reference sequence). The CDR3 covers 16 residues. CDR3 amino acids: CASSRDVSYNRNTIYF. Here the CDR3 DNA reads TGTGCCAGCAGCCGGGACGTAAGTTATAATCGAAACACCATATATTTT.

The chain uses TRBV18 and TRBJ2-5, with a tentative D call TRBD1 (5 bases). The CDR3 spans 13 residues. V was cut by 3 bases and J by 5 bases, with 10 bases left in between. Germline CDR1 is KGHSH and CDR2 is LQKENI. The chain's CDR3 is CASSPPGIETQYF. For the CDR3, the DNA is TGTGCCAGCTCACCTCCAGGGATCGAGACCCAGTACTTC.

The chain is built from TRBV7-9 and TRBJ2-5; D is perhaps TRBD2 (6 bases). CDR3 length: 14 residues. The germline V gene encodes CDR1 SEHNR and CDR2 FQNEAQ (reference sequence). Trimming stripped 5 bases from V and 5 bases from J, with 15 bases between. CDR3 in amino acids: CASSKGGIHETQYF. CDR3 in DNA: TGTGCCAGCAGCAAAGGAGGGATTCACGAGACCCAGTACTTC.

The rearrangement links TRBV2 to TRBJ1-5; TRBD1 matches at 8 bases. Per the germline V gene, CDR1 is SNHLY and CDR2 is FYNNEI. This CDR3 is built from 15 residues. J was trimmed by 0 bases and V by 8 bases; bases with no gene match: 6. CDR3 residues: CASAQTGVSNQPQHF. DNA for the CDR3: TGTGCCAGCGCCCAGACAGGGGTTAGCAATCAGCCCCAGCATTTT.